This TCR beta chain was retrieved from a study of control samples from healthy donors and cancer patients. Germline V CDR1 and CDR2: LNHDA, SQIVND (reference sequence). After removal of 7 bases from V and 7 bases from J, the junction contained 6 bases not matched to a gene. This CDR3 has 14 residues. This table comes from immunoSEQ multiplex PCR, and its TCRdb copy is limited to in-frame clones, with some not included. The profile shows about 130,000 clones, approximately 90% of them singletons. Sequencing was carried out using blood. The clonotype comes from a woman aged 45-65 years in good health. The V and J genes are TRBV19 and TRBJ1-6; 8 bases align to TRBD1. CDR3 in DNA: TGTGCCAGTACCCGACAGGGGTCGAATTCACCCCTCCACTTT. Translation gives CASTRQGSNSPLHF.